The sequence of this TCR beta chain was determined in a study of tumor-infiltrating lymphocytes in primary liver carcinoma. Points from the study as a whole: Overlap between tumor regions exceeded overlap of tumor with adjacent tissue or blood. Tumor top-250-clone fraction significantly exceeded that of blood (p = 0.039).

Regarding this clonotype: What it binds is not known.

The V and J ends lost 5 bases and 8 bases, in that order; junction bases with no gene match: 16. Germline CDR1 reads SGHVS; CDR2 reads FQNEAQ. CDR3 length equals 17 residues. Unsorted bulk tissue (roughly 19-30 mg) underwent RNA and DNA co-extraction. Patients underwent resection of primary liver carcinoma. From around 500 ng of total RNA, TCR beta-specific cDNA was reverse-transcribed using a constant-region primer. Each TCR beta library was derived from three nested multiplex PCR rounds that employed slightly modified ARM-PCR. Investigators reported that the first two PCR rounds, at 9 to 11 cycles each, used TRBV1-TRBV30 forward primers with a C-beta reverse primer. TCRdb passed the multiplex PCR reads through MiXCR, listing each CDR3 protein once. The table has approximately 110,000 distinct CDR3 sequences, around 60% seen once.

The chain joins TRBV7-8 to TRBJ1-2; 11 positions match TRBD1. The clonotype was recovered from a woman aged 60-70 years with primary liver carcinoma and hepatitis B virus infection. The sample was liver tumor tissue from sampling region 1. Described subset: tumor region T1, superior pole. CDR3 protein: CASSPVKRTGGSWGYTF. DNA of the CDR3: TGTGCCAGCAGCCCCGTAAAACGGACAGGGGGCTCTTGGGGCTACACCTTC.